The rows below give T cell receptor beta chains drawn from one sample of a study of blood T cell repertoires in COVID-19. Only in-frame clones appear in the TCRdb table, and some are missing; sequencing was by immunoSEQ multiplex PCR. The sample contains around 200,000 clones, approximately 85% of which appear only once. Sequenced input: PBMCs or T cells enriched from blood (not recorded which). All receptors derive from a middle-aged man who had recovered from COVID-19. Each CDR3 is given with its conserved first and last residue. Fields, in order: clone size, J gene, D gene, V gene, CDR3 protein, CDR3 DNA. A D gene is named only where the DNA matches it firmly. Clone size is stated in some rows and not others, as once, few, many or a class when expanded.

clone size: -; J gene: TRBJ1-1; D gene: TRBD1; V gene: TRBV5-4; CDR3 protein: CASSSGGAGNTEAFF; CDR3 DNA: TGTGCCAGCAGCTCAGGGGGCGCAGGGAACACTGAAGCTTTCTTT
clone size: -; J gene: TRBJ1-3; D gene: -; V gene: TRBV5-4; CDR3 protein: CASSRRGAGNTIYF; CDR3 DNA: TGTGCCAGCAGCCGCCGGGGGGCTGGAAACACCATATATTTT
clone size: -; J gene: TRBJ2-5; D gene: -; V gene: TRBV19; CDR3 protein: CASSMGTNPETQYF; CDR3 DNA: TGTGCCAGTAGTATGGGCACCAACCCCGAGACCCAGTACTTC
clone size: -; J gene: TRBJ1-2; D gene: TRBD1; V gene: TRBV5-1; CDR3 protein: CASSLGQGGYGYTF; CDR3 DNA: TGCGCCAGCAGCTTGGGACAGGGCGGCTATGGCTACACCTTC
clone size: -; J gene: TRBJ1-5; D gene: -; V gene: TRBV6-1; CDR3 protein: CASSGLDRFSNQPQHF; CDR3 DNA: TGTGCCAGCAGTGGCCTCGACAGGTTTAGCAATCAGCCCCAGCATTTT
clone size: -; J gene: TRBJ2-7; D gene: -; V gene: TRBV5-1; CDR3 protein: CASSFSAGAYEQYF; CDR3 DNA: TGCGCCAGCAGCTTCTCAGCGGGCGCCTACGAGCAGTACTTC
clone size: once; J gene: TRBJ1-1; D gene: -; V gene: TRBV9; CDR3 protein: CASSVATGNTEAFF; CDR3 DNA: TGTGCCAGCAGCGTAGCTACGGGGAACACTGAAGCTTTCTTT
clone size: few; J gene: TRBJ1-6; D gene: -; V gene: TRBV30; CDR3 protein: CAWGQGNSPLHF; CDR3 DNA: TGTGCCTGGGGGCAGGGAAATTCACCCCTCCACTTT
clone size: once; J gene: TRBJ2-7; D gene: -; V gene: TRBV12-3/TRBV12-4; CDR3 protein: CASSSYYEQYF; CDR3 DNA: TGTGCCAGCAGTTCGTACTACGAGCAGTACTTC
clone size: -; J gene: TRBJ1-2; D gene: TRBD1; V gene: TRBV27; CDR3 protein: CASSASGGYGYTF; CDR3 DNA: TGTGCCAGCAGTGCATCAGGGGGGTATGGCTACACCTTC
clone size: -; J gene: TRBJ2-2; D gene: TRBD1; V gene: TRBV4-1; CDR3 protein: CASSRRQGGTGELFF; CDR3 DNA: TGCGCCAGCAGCCGCCGACAGGGCGGCACCGGGGAGCTGTTTTTT
clone size: -; J gene: TRBJ1-2; D gene: -; V gene: TRBV4-1; CDR3 protein: CASSQDVSGPNYGYTF; CDR3 DNA: TGCGCCAGCAGCCAAGACGTTTCAGGGCCTAACTATGGCTACACCTTC
clone size: -; J gene: TRBJ1-2; D gene: TRBD1; V gene: TRBV9; CDR3 protein: CASSADRGPYGYTF; CDR3 DNA: TGTGCCAGCAGCGCGGACAGGGGCCCGTATGGCTACACCTTC
clone size: -; J gene: TRBJ2-1; D gene: -; V gene: TRBV15; CDR3 protein: CATSRDLNEQFF; CDR3 DNA: TGTGCCACCAGCAGAGACCTCAATGAGCAGTTCTTC
clone size: -; J gene: TRBJ1-2; D gene: -; V gene: TRBV24-1; CDR3 protein: CATSDNNGYTF; CDR3 DNA: TGTGCCACCAGTGATAATAATGGCTACACCTTC